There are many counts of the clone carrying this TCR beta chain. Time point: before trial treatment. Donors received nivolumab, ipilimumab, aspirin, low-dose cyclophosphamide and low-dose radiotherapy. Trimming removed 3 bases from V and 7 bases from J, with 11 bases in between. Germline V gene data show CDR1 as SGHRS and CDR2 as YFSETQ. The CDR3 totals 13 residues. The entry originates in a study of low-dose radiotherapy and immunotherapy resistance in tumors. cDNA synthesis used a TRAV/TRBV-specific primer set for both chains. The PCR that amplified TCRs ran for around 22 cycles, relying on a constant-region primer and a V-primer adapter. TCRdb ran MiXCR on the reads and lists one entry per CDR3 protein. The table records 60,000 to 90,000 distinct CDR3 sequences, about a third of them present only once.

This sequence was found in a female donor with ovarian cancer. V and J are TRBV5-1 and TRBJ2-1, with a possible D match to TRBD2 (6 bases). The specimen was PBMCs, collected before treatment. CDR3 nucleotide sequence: TGCGCCAGCAGCTCGTCAGGGAGGAATGAGCAGTTCTTC. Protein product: CASSSSGRNEQFF.